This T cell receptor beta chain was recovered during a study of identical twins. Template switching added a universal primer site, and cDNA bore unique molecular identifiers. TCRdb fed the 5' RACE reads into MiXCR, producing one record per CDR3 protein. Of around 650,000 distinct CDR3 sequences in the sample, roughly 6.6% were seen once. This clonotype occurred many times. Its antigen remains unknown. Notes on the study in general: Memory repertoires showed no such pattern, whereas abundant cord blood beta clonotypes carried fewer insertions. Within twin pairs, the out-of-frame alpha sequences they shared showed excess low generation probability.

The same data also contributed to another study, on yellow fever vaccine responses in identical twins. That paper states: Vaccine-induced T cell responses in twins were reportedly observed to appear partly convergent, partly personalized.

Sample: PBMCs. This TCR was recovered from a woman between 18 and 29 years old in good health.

The CDR3 DNA follows: TGCGCCAGCAGCCTCCCCGGGACAGGGAACACCGGGGAGCTGTTTTTT. Amino acid sequence: CASSLPGTGNTGELFF. V usage is TRBV5-1 and J usage is TRBJ2-2; 8 nucleotides line up with TRBD1. The length of the CDR3 is 16 residues. J was trimmed by 1 base and V by 4 bases; bases with no gene match: 6. Germline CDR1 and CDR2: SGHRS and YFSETQ. The full variable domain, completed using reference TRBV5-1 and TRBJ2-2, is KAGVTQTPRYLIKTRGQQVTLSCSPISGHRSVSWYQQTPGQGLQFLFEYFSETQRNKGNFPGRFSGRQFSNSRSEMNVSTLELGDSALYLCASSLPGTGNTGELFFGEGSRLTVL.